This is a list of T cell receptor beta chains from one sample in a study of blood T cell repertoires in COVID-19. Produced via immunoSEQ multiplex PCR; TCRdb's table is partial and in-frame only. The sample holds 150,000 to 200,000 clones, 75% to 85% seen once. Sequenced material: PBMCs or T cells enriched from blood (not recorded which). Receptors originate from a middle-aged man who had recovered from COVID-19. CDR3s include the opening cysteine and the closing phenylalanine or tryptophan. A D gene is named only where the DNA matches it firmly. The size of a clone is reported for some rows only, either as once, few or many, or as a class for expanded clones.

clone_size j_call d_call v_call cdr3_nt cdr3_aa
- TRBJ2-3 - TRBV6-5 TGTGCCAGCAGGCTCCCCGACGGAGGCATTGGTACGCAGTATTTT CASRLPDGGIGTQYF
- TRBJ2-1 - TRBV24-1 TGTGCCACCAGTGACAACCTAGGCTTGGCGAGCGAGGAGCAGTTCTTC CATSDNLGLASEEQFF
few TRBJ2-2 - TRBV5-5 TGTGCCAGCAGCTTCGGGGGAGGCGCGAACACCGGGGAGCTGTTTTTT CASSFGGGANTGELFF
- TRBJ2-3 TRBD1 TRBV4-1 TGCGCCAGCAGCCAAGAAGGGTCGGACAGGGGGCTGGATACGCAGTATTTT CASSQEGSDRGLDTQYF
once TRBJ1-6 - TRBV5-6 TGTGCCAGCAGCAGACTCAGGGAATTCGATAATTCACCCCTCCACTTT CASSRLREFDNSPLHF
- TRBJ2-1 - TRBV2 TGTGCCAGCAGTCGTCAGGTGAGCTCCTACAATGAGCAGTTCTTC CASSRQVSSYNEQFF
- TRBJ2-5 TRBD1 TRBV24-1 TGTGCCACCAGTGACCCTGCGACAGGGCTGGAGACCCAGTACTTC CATSDPATGLETQYF
- TRBJ2-7 TRBD1 TRBV7-8 TGTGCCAGCAACCTCCCCAGGACAGGGAATGAGCAGTACTTC CASNLPRTGNEQYF
- TRBJ2-6 - TRBV19 TGTGCCAGTAGTACGCGAAACTCTGGGGCCAACGTCCTGACTTTC CASSTRNSGANVLTF
- TRBJ1-2 - TRBV30 TGTGCCTGGAGTATAGAGGTTGGGGGGGGGAACTATGGCTACACCTTC CAWSIEVGGGNYGYTF
- TRBJ1-1 - TRBV15 TGTGCCACCAGCAGAGAGAGGGTGAACACTGAAGCTTTCTTT CATSRERVNTEAFF
- TRBJ1-1 - TRBV7-8 TGTGCCAGCAGCTTAGCGCGGCCAGGGCTGAACACTGAAGCTTTCTTT CASSLARPGLNTEAFF
once TRBJ2-2 TRBD1 TRBV5-6 TGTGCCAGCAGCTCCGGGACAGGGACCGGGGAGCTGTTTTTT CASSSGTGTGELFF
- TRBJ2-1 TRBD2 TRBV3-1/TRBV3-2 TGTGCCAGCAGCCAAAGCGGGGGAGTCTACAATGAGCAGTTCTTC CASSQSGGVYNEQFF
- TRBJ2-5 - TRBV2 TGTGCCAGCAGTCGAGGGTCAGAAGAGACCCAGTACTTC CASSRGSEETQYF
- TRBJ1-1 - TRBV5-8 TGTGCCAGCAGCTTGCAGTCCAGAATGAACACTGAAGCTTTCTTT CASSLQSRMNTEAFF
- TRBJ1-2 TRBD1 TRBV5-4 TGTGCCAGCAGCTTGGGACAGGGGGACTACTATGGCTACACCTTC CASSLGQGDYYGYTF
- TRBJ1-2 TRBD1 TRBV2 TGTGCCAGCACGAGACAGGGGTCCCGCTACACCTTC CASTRQGSRYTF
- TRBJ1-5 - TRBV19 TGTGCCAGTAGTATAGATAACAGGGTCAATCAGCCCCAGCATTTT CASSIDNRVNQPQHF
- TRBJ1-4 - TRBV7-9 TGTGCCAGCAGCAGGGGACTAGGGACGGAAAATGAAAAACTGTTTTTT CASSRGLGTENEKLFF
- TRBJ2-1 - TRBV5-1 TGCGCCAGCAGCTTGGTGGCTGCCAATGAGCAGTTCTTC CASSLVAANEQFF
- TRBJ2-2 TRBD2 TRBV30 TGTGCCTGGAGTGACTCTAGCGGGGGGGCCGGGACCGGGGAGCTGTTTTTT CAWSDSSGGAGTGELFF
- TRBJ2-1 - TRBV29-1 TGCAGCGTTGGGGGGGACTTAAATCTCAGTGAGCAGTTCTTC CSVGGDLNLSEQFF
- TRBJ1-2 TRBD1 TRBV4-2 TGTGCCAGCAGGACAGGGGAGGTCGGCTACACCTTC CASRTGEVGYTF
- TRBJ2-1 - TRBV5-1 TGCGCCAGCAGCCGGGGAGGGGGGAACTACAATGAGCAGTTCTTC CASSRGGGNYNEQFF
- TRBJ2-2 - TRBV6-6 TGTGCCAGCAGTTACGCGACAGGAAACACCGGGGAGCTGTTTTTT CASSYATGNTGELFF
- TRBJ1-5 TRBD1 TRBV5-1 TGCGCCAGCAGTAGGACAGGGGGCGAGGGTCAGCCCCAGCATTTT CASSRTGGEGQPQHF
- TRBJ1-6 - TRBV7-9 TGTGCCAGCAGCTCGACTTCCTCCTATAATTCACCCCTCCACTTT CASSSTSSYNSPLHF
- TRBJ2-1 TRBD2 TRBV19 TGTGCCAGCAAAATAGCGGGGGGGCCGAAAAATGAGCAGTTCTTC CASKIAGGPKNEQFF
- TRBJ1-2 TRBD1 TRBV7-3 TGTGCCAGCAGTTTTGACAGGACAGGTGGCTACACCTTC CASSFDRTGGYTF
- TRBJ1-5 - TRBV9 TGTGCCAGCAGCGCCACAGGGAGTAGCAATCAGCCCCAGCATTTT CASSATGSSNQPQHF
few TRBJ2-5 - TRBV6-2/TRBV6-3 TGTGCCAGCAGTGACCTTCCGGGTACGCAGACCCAGTACTTC CASSDLPGTQTQYF
- TRBJ1-5 - TRBV9 TGTGCCAGCAGCGTAGCTGGCAATAGCAATCAGCCCCAGCATTTT CASSVAGNSNQPQHF
- TRBJ2-3 TRBD1 TRBV6-5 TGTGCCAGCGAGGACAGGGTGAACACAGATACGCAGTATTTT CASEDRVNTDTQYF
- TRBJ1-2 TRBD1 TRBV15 TGTGCCACCAGCTTTGACAGGGGCGGCTACACCTTC CATSFDRGGYTF